The 25 T cell receptor beta chains below come from one sample, sequenced in a study of T cell repertoires in cytomegalovirus infection. TCRdb reanalysed the reads using MiXCR and keeps one entry per CDR3 protein. The sample gives approximately 500,000 distinct CDR3 sequences, over 9% of which show up once; roughly 10% is in the top ten. The specimen sequenced was PBMCs. These receptors were collected from a human donor in good health (CMV status not recorded). Some clones in this sample may be carry-over from other donors' samples.

This clonotype was seen repeatedly, ten times or more. At one of its ends the junction is not consistent with the germline gene, which may arise from a read error. The chain carries TRBV28 and TRBJ2-4, with unresolved D. The CDR3 consists of 11 residues. Germline values: CDR1 MDHEN, CDR2 SYDVKM. CDR3 sequence reads: CASTLPLIEHF. DNA for the CDR3: TGTGCCAGCACTCTACCCCTCATCGAGCACTTC.

This clonotype has at least ten counts. The junction departs from germline at one end; a sequencing error may be responsible. The V gene is TRBV7-2, the J gene TRBJ1-2, with a weak D call TRBD1 (6 bases). Germline V gives CDR1 SGHTA, CDR2 FQGNSA. The CDR3 covers 15 residues. The CDR3 loop is CASSLARTASSDENF. The CDR3 DNA reads as TGTGCCAGCAGCTTAGCGCGGACAGCTTCGAGTGACGAGAACTTC.

The rearrangement joins TRBV2 to TRBJ2-1; TRBD2 matches at 7 bases. Germline CDR1 SNHLY, CDR2 FYNNEI. The CDR3 spans 16 residues. The J segment lost 1 base and the V segment lost 6 bases, leaving 9 bases of the junction unmatched. The CDR3 region is CASRPRTRLSYNEQFF. The CDR3 DNA reads as TGTGCCAGCAGACCCCGGACTAGGTTATCCTACAATGAGCAGTTCTTC. The full variable domain, in which reference TRBV2 and TRBJ2-1 provide the parts outside the CDR3, is EPEVTQTPSHQVTQMGQEVILRCVPISNHLYFYWYRQILGQKVEFLVSFYNNEISEKSEIFDDQFSVERPDGSNFTLKIRSTKLEDSAMYFCASRPRTRLSYNEQFFGPGTRLTVL.

This clonotype was observed many times. This rearrangement joins TRBV7-8 to TRBJ1-2; 7 bases line up with TRBD1. Germline V gene data show CDR1 as SGHVS and CDR2 as FQNEAQ. The CDR3 is 15 amino acids. J was trimmed by 2 bases and V by 5 bases; bases with no gene match: 8. CDR3 sequence (DNA): TGTGCCAGCAGCGCCTTGGACAGGCAGAACTATGGCTACACCTTC. Translation: CASSALDRQNYGYTF. The full variable domain, completed using reference TRBV7-8 and TRBJ1-2, is GAGVSQSPRYKVAKRGQDVALRCDPISGHVSLFWYQQALGQGPEFLTYFQNEAQLDKSGLPSDRFFAERPEGSVSTLKIQRTQQEDSAVYLCASSALDRQNYGYTFGSGTRLTVV.

This clonotype was observed a few times. The rearrangement joins TRBV14 to TRBJ1-4, with 8 bases matching TRBD1. CDR1 is SGHDN and CDR2 is FVKESK in the germline V gene. This CDR3 region has 15 residues. Trimming removed 4 bases from V and 8 bases from J; junction bases left unmatched: 9. The CDR3 DNA reads as TGTGCCAGCAGCCGAGGACAGGGTCAATGGGAAAAACTGTTTTTT. Translating gives CASSRGQGQWEKLFF.

This clonotype showed up many times. The chain joins TRBV7-3 to TRBJ2-1; D gene unclear. Germline V gene lookup returns CDR1 SGHTA and CDR2 FQGTGA. Trimming shortened V by 0 bases and J by 6 bases, and 6 bases separated the two germline ends. The CDR3 is 13 amino acids. CDR3 residues: CASSLTRSNEQFF. CDR3 coding DNA: TGTGCCAGCAGCTTAACACGCTCCAATGAGCAGTTCTTC.

V gene TRBV28 combines with J gene TRBJ1-5; no definite D call. There are 14 residues in the CDR3. The germline V gene has CDR1 MDHEN and CDR2 SYDVKM. V was trimmed by 6 bases and J by 2 bases, leaving 11 bases between them. For the CDR3, the DNA is TGTGCCAGCAGCCGTCCGTTCCGCAATCAGCCCCAGCATTTT. Its protein is CASSRPFRNQPQHF. Filled out from reference TRBV28 and TRBJ1-5, the complete variable domain reads DVKVTQSSRYLVKRTGEKVFLECVQDMDHENMFWYRQDPGLGLRLIYFSYDVKMKEKGDIPEGYSVSREKKERFSLILESASTNQTSMYLCASSRPFRNQPQHFGDGTRLSIL.

This clonotype was counted many times. The chain employs TRBV20-1 and TRBJ2-2; either TRBD1 or TRBD2 may fit D (7 bases each). V was cut by 5 bases and J by 2 bases, with 15 bases left in between. CDR3 length: 15 residues. The germline V gene has CDR1 DFQATT and CDR2 SNEGSKA (reference sequence). CDR3 nucleotide sequence: TGCAGTGCTGCCAGGGGGGGGCCCAACACCGGGGAGCTGTTTTTT. Translating it yields CSAARGGPNTGELFF.

The rearrangement links TRBV4-1 to TRBJ2-2; 13 bases are a match to TRBD2. This CDR3 comprises 19 residues. Unmatched junction bases numbered 9, after V lost 3 bases and J lost 2 bases. Germline V CDR1 and CDR2: MGHRA, YSYEKL. CDR3 region: CASSHSLLAGGQNTGELFF. CDR3 nucleotides: TGCGCCAGCAGCCATTCCTTACTAGCGGGGGGGCAAAACACCGGGGAGCTGTTTTTT.

The chain combines TRBV6-6 with TRBJ2-7, with 9 bases aligning to TRBD1. Germline CDR1 reads MNHNY; CDR2 reads SVGAGI (reference sequence). Losses at the gene ends were 3 bases for V and 1 base for J; bases not matched to a gene: 7. CDR3 length: 16 residues. CDR3 amino acids: CASSYPGQGMSYEQYF. The CDR3 bases are TGTGCCAGCAGTTATCCAGGACAGGGGATGTCCTACGAGCAGTACTTC.

This clonotype was recorded at least ten times. The V call is TRBV6-5, the J call TRBJ2-1, with 16 bases that match TRBD2. Germline V gene lookup returns CDR1 MNHEY and CDR2 SVGAGI. V was pared by 6 bases and J by 0 bases, with 11 bases of the junction left unmatched. CDR3 length: 20 residues. The CDR3 nucleotides read TGTGCCAGCAGCCAGCCGGGACTAGCGGGGGGGCGGAGCTCCTACAATGAGCAGTTCTTC. As protein: CASSQPGLAGGRSSYNEQFF.

In this sample, this clonotype turned up a few times. The CDR3 DNA reads as TGCAGTGCCCCGCCGGTTAACCAAGAGACCCAGTACTTC. It encodes CSAPPVNQETQYF. The rearrangement links TRBV20-1 to TRBJ2-5; unclear D gene. Germline loops: CDR1 DFQATT, CDR2 SNEGSKA (reference sequence). The CDR3 contains 13 residues. Trimming pared 6 bases from V and 0 bases from J, leaving 11 bases between.

This clonotype has a count of ten or more. This sequence joins TRBV6-5 and TRBJ2-7; 11 nucleotides agree with TRBD2. Germline V gene data show CDR1 as MNHEY and CDR2 as SVGAGI. Unmatched junction bases numbered 9, after V lost 4 bases and J lost 7 bases. This CDR3 spans 15 amino acids. CDR3 DNA sequence: TGTGCCAGCAGTTCCCTTAGCGGGGGGGCCGAAGAGCAGTACTTC. Translated: CASSSLSGGAEEQYF.

V is TRBV27 and J is TRBJ2-1; 9 bases are a match to TRBD1. The CDR3 loop spans 14 amino acids. Germline CDR1 and CDR2: MNHEY and SMNVEV (reference sequence). Trimming cost V 6 bases and J 8 bases; bases outside gene matches: 8. CDR3 residues: CASSHPGQGYEQFF. CDR3 nucleotide sequence: TGTGCCAGCAGCCACCCGGGACAGGGATATGAGCAGTTCTTC.

V is TRBV10-3 and J is TRBJ2-2; 7 bases are a match to TRBD1. The ends lost 1 base at V and 6 bases at J; junction bases unmatched: 8. Germline V gene lookup returns CDR1 ENHRY and CDR2 SYGVKD. The CDR3 contains 16 residues. CDR3 bases: TGTGCCATCAGTGAGTGGGACAGCTCAAAGCCCGGGGAGCTGTTTTTT. Encoded protein: CAISEWDSSKPGELFF.

This clonotype was observed a few times. V gene TRBV6-1 combines with J gene TRBJ1-3; D ambiguous. Trimming stripped 6 bases from V and 1 base from J, with 13 bases between. Germline lookup yields CDR1 MNHNS and CDR2 SASEGT. The CDR3 is 15 residues long. The CDR3 bases are TGTGCCAGCAGCGCCCGGCAGAGATCTGGAAACACCATATATTTT. The encoded protein is CASSARQRSGNTIYF.

This clonotype was detected only a few times. The chain recombines TRBV30 with TRBJ2-7; TRBD1 is a possible D gene (5 bases). Germline V gene sequence: CDR1 GTSNPN, CDR2 SVGIG (reference sequence). The CDR3 totals 15 residues. The V gene lost 0 bases and the J gene lost 0 bases, with 12 bases spanning the gap. This CDR3 reads CAWSVSTGLSYEQYF. The CDR3 coding sequence is TGTGCCTGGAGTGTATCAACAGGCCTCTCCTACGAGCAGTACTTC.

This sequence joins TRBV9 and TRBJ1-2; D gene ambiguous. The germline CDR1 and CDR2 sequences are SGDLS and YYNGEE. The CDR3 is 18 amino acids. V dropped 3 bases and J dropped 6 bases, with 27 bases sitting between them. CDR3 DNA: TGTGCCAGCAGCGCAGCCCCCTTAGAAGGACGCCGTCGGGATGGCTACACCTTC. Encoded protein: CASSAAPLEGRRRDGYTF.

The rearrangement uses TRBV2 and TRBJ2-3; 9 nucleotides line up with TRBD1. The V gene's germline CDR1 is SNHLY and CDR2 FYNNEI. The CDR3 sequence is 16 residues long. The J segment lost 6 bases and the V segment lost 5 bases, leaving 12 bases of the junction unmatched. CDR3 region: CASSQSLDRGSDTQYF. Here the CDR3 DNA reads TGTGCCAGCAGTCAATCATTGGACAGGGGAAGCGATACGCAGTATTTT.

This clonotype was detected many times. The chain couples TRBV20-1 to TRBJ2-5; TRBD2 is a possible D gene (7 bases). Germline values: CDR1 DFQATT, CDR2 SNEGSKA (reference sequence). V lost 6 bases to trimming and J lost 1 base, with 21 bases between them. This CDR3 is built from 16 residues. The CDR3 protein is CSASRGAGAFQETQYF. CDR3 nucleotides: TGCAGTGCCAGCCGGGGGGCGGGGGCCTTCCAAGAGACCCAGTACTTC.

This clonotype was detected ten times or more. The V call is TRBV28, the J call TRBJ2-7; possibly TRBD2 for D (8 bases). Trimming removed 7 bases from V and 2 bases from J, with 21 bases in between. CDR1 is MDHEN, CDR2 SYDVKM, per germline. CDR3 size: 16 residues. The CDR3 bases are TGTGCCAGCACCTCGGGGGGGGGCAGGGGGACCTACGAGCAGTACTTC. This sequence encodes CASTSGGGRGTYEQYF.

This clonotype was detected ten times or more. For the CDR3, the DNA is TGTGCCATCAGATCCGGACAGGAGGGGAACACTGAAGCTTTCTTT. Residues: CAIRSGQEGNTEAFF. The V gene is TRBV10-3, the J gene TRBJ1-1, with 7 bases fitting TRBD1. The J segment lost 1 base and the V segment lost 6 bases, leaving 8 bases of the junction unmatched. CDR3 length: 15 amino acids. The V gene's germline CDR1 is ENHRY and CDR2 SYGVKD.

This clonotype was detected ten times or more. The CDR3 DNA sequence: TGTGCCAGCAGCTTGGCCCCTGAGAATGAGCAGTTCTTC. As protein: CASSLAPENEQFF. The genes are TRBV5-4 and TRBJ2-1; D unresolved. CDR1 SGHNT and CDR2 YYREEE come from the germline V gene (reference sequence). Trimming took 0 bases from V and 7 from J, leaving 8 bases between them. The length of the CDR3 is 13 residues.

The chain joins TRBV6-6 to TRBJ1-6, with D unresolved. V lost 0 bases to trimming and J lost 5 bases, with 11 bases between them. Germline CDR1 and CDR2: MNHNY and SVGAGI (reference sequence). The CDR3 consists of 16 residues. In nucleotides, the CDR3 is TGTGCCAGCAGTTACTCGTCAGCTGATAATAATTCACCCCTCCACTTT. Translated: CASSYSSADNNSPLHF.

The V gene is TRBV20-1, the J gene TRBJ1-2; TRBD1 matches at 8 bases. The CDR3 length is 13 residues. Losses at the gene ends were 2 bases for V and 8 bases for J; bases not matched to a gene: 7. Germline assignment: CDR1 DFQATT and CDR2 SNEGSKA (reference sequence). DNA for the CDR3: TGCAGTGCTAGACAGGGGGCTTCGTGGGGCTACACCTTC. It specifies CSARQGASWGYTF.